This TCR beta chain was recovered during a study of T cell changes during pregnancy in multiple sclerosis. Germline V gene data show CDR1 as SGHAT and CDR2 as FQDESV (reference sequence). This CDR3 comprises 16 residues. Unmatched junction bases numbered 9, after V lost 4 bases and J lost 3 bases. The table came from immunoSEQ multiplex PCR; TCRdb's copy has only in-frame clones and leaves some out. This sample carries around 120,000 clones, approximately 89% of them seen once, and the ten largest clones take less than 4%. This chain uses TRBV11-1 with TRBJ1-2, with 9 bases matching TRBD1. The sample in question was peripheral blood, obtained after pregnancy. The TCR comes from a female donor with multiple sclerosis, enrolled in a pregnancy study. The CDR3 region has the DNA TGTGCCAGCAGCTCAACCCTCTGGGACAGGGACTATGGCTACACCTTC. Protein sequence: CASSSTLWDRDYGYTF.